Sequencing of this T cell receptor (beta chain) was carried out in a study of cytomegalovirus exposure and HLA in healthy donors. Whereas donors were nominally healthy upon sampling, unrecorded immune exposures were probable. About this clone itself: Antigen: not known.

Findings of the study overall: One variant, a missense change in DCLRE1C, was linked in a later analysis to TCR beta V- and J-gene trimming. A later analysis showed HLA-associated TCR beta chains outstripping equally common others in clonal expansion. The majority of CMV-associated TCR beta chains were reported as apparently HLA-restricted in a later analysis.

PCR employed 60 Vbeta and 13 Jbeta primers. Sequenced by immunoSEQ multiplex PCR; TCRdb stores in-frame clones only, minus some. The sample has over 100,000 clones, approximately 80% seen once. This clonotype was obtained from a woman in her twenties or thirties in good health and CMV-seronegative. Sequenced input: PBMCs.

Here the CDR3 DNA reads TGCGCCAGCAGCCAAGATAGAGGACTAGCGGGAGTAGAGACCCAGTACTTC. Translated, it gives CASSQDRGLAGVETQYF. V gene TRBV4-3 combines with J gene TRBJ2-5, with 13 bases aligning to TRBD2. This CDR3 has 17 residues. The germline V gene has CDR1 LGHNA and CDR2 YSLEER. Unmatched junction bases numbered 5, after V lost 0 bases and J lost 4 bases.